A selection of T cell receptor beta chains follows, all from one sample in a study of cytomegalovirus exposure and HLA in healthy donors. TCRdb keeps only in-frame clones here, not all; method: immunoSEQ multiplex PCR. The data hold around 89,000 clones, with more than 65% observed a single time. Sample: PBMCs. The receptors here all came from a girl aged 2 to 9 in good health and CMV-seropositive. Both conserved end residues are part of each CDR3. Each record gives: clone size, J gene, D gene, V gene, CDR3 protein, CDR3 DNA. A D gene is named only where the DNA matches it firmly. Not all rows give a size; the values are once, few, many and, for expanded clones, a class.

>-|TRBJ2-7|-|TRBV4-1
CASSLLPQEGEQYF
TGCGCCAGCAGCCTACTTCCACAGGAGGGCGAGCAGTACTTC
>-|TRBJ2-7|TRBD2|TRBV7-2
CASSAGLAGGREQYF
TGTGCCAGCAGCGCCGGACTAGCGGGAGGCCGTGAGCAGTACTTC
>-|TRBJ1-2|-|TRBV5-1
CASSNSGDYGYTF
TGCGCCAGCAGCAACTCAGGGGACTATGGCTACACCTTC
>-|TRBJ2-1|TRBD2|TRBV29-1
CSVASGYASYNEQFF
TGCAGCGTGGCTAGCGGATACGCCTCCTACAATGAGCAGTTCTTC
>-|TRBJ2-4|TRBD2|TRBV7-2
CASSLDFLAGFKNIQYF
TGTGCCAGCAGCTTAGACTTTCTAGCGGGATTCAAAAACATTCAGTACTTC
>-|TRBJ2-1|-|TRBV28
CASSFESSSYNEQFF
TGTGCCAGCAGTTTTGAGTCGAGCTCCTACAATGAGCAGTTCTTC
>-|TRBJ1-2|-|TRBV10-3
CAISDLGGLDGYTF
TGTGCCATCAGTGACCTCGGGGGTCTCGATGGCTACACCTTC
>-|TRBJ2-3|-|TRBV6-5
CASSQESSADTQYF
TGTGCCAGCAGTCAAGAGAGTAGCGCCGATACGCAGTATTTT
>-|TRBJ1-1|-|TRBV2
CASSQKTRAPTEAFF
TGTGCCAGCAGTCAAAAGACCAGGGCCCCCACTGAAGCTTTCTTT
>-|TRBJ2-1|-|TRBV7-9
CASSPPGAHSYNEQFF
TGTGCCAGCAGTCCTCCAGGTGCGCACTCCTACAATGAGCAGTTCTTC
>few|TRBJ1-2|-|TRBV6-1
CATARAHNYGYTF
TGTGCCACCGCCAGGGCTCATAACTATGGCTACACCTTC
>-|TRBJ2-7|TRBD1|TRBV27
CASLNRGYTHEQYF
TGTGCCAGCCTAAACAGGGGCTACACCCACGAGCAGTACTTC
>-|TRBJ1-3|TRBD1|TRBV13
CASSARQGGNTIYF
TGTGCCAGCAGCGCCAGACAGGGGGGAAACACCATATATTTT
>-|TRBJ1-3|-|TRBV5-1
CASTRMGGSGNTIYF
TGCGCCAGCACCAGGATGGGGGGCTCTGGAAACACCATATATTTT
>once|TRBJ1-3|-|TRBV4-1
CASSPSHYSSGNTIYF
TGCGCCAGCAGCCCGTCCCATTATAGTTCTGGAAACACCATATATTTT
>-|TRBJ2-7|-|TRBV14
CASSQDRLDITPNF
TGTGCCAGCAGCCAAGATCGCCTGGACATTACTCCCAATTTC
>once|TRBJ1-2|TRBD1|TRBV28
CASNTQGAAGGYTF
TGTGCCAGCAATACTCAGGGGGCAGCGGGGGGCTACACCTTC
>-|TRBJ2-1|TRBD2|TRBV14
CASSRRAGDNEQFF
TGTGCCAGCAGCCGGCGGGCGGGGGACAATGAGCAGTTCTTC
>-|TRBJ2-1|-|TRBV9
CASSPTFYNEQFF
TGTGCCAGCAGCCCGACTTTCTACAATGAGCAGTTCTTC
>-|TRBJ2-4|-|TRBV7-9
CASTQSTRGIAKNIQYF
TGTGCCAGCACCCAATCGACACGGGGAATAGCCAAAAACATTCAGTACTTC
>-|TRBJ1-1|TRBD1|TRBV19
CASSMRTGNTEAFF
TGTGCCAGTAGTATGAGGACAGGGAACACTGAAGCTTTCTTT
>-|TRBJ2-1|-|TRBV29-1
CSVVRGRNEQFF
TGCAGCGTTGTCCGAGGCAGAAATGAGCAGTTCTTC
>few|TRBJ2-1|TRBD2|TRBV6-5
CASRGGVHEQFF
TGTGCCAGCAGGGGAGGGGTCCATGAGCAGTTCTTC
>few|TRBJ1-5|-|TRBV29-1
CSVGGGNQPQHF
TGCAGCGTTGGGGGAGGCAATCAGCCCCAGCATTTT
>-|TRBJ2-7|-|TRBV5-5
CASSMSYEQYF
TGTGCCAGTTCTATGTCCTACGAGCAGTACTTC
>-|TRBJ1-4|TRBD1|TRBV5-1
CASNLGQGGKLFF
TGCGCCAGCAATCTGGGACAGGGAGGAAAACTGTTTTTT
>-|TRBJ2-1|TRBD2|TRBV4-3
CASSQSGTSNEQFF
TGCGCCAGCAGCCAATCCGGGACTAGCAATGAGCAGTTCTTC